This T cell receptor (beta chain) was profiled in a study of control samples from healthy donors and cancer patients. This CDR3 has 15 residues. V lost 4 bases and J 4 bases, leaving 16 bases between the germline ends. Per the germline V gene, CDR1 is SGDLS and CDR2 is YYNGEE. Clones were read by immunoSEQ multiplex PCR, and TCRdb kept only the in-frame ones, dropping some. This table has some 100,000 clones, approximately 80% appearing once. The chain uses TRBV9 and TRBJ2-3; D uncertain. This clonotype originated in a woman aged 25 to 39 in good health. Sequences were obtained from blood. The CDR3 loop is CASSTLDLVADTQYF. The CDR3 DNA reads TGTGCCAGCAGCACCTTAGACCTTGTGGCAGATACGCAGTATTTT.